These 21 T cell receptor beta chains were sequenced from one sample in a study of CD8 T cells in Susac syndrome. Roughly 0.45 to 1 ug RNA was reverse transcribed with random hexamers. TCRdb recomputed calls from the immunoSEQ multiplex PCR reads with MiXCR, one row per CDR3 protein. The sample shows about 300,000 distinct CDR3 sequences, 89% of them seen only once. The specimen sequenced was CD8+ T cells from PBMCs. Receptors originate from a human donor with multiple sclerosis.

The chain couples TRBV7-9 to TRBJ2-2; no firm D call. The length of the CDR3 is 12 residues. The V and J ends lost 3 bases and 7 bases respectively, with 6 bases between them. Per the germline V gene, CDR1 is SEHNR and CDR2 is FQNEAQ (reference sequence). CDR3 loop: CASSFNDGELFF. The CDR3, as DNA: TGTGCCAGCAGCTTCAATGACGGGGAGCTGTTTTTT. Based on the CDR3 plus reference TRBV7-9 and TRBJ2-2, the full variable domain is DTGVSQNPRHKITKRGQNVTFRCDPISEHNRLYWYRQTLGQGPEFLTYFQNEAQLEKSRLLSDRFSAERPKGSFSTLEIQRTEQGDSAMYLCASSFNDGELFFGEGSRLTVL.

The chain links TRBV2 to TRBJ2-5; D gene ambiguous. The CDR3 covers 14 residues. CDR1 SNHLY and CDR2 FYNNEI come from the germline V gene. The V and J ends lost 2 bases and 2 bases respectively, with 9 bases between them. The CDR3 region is CASSELDDQETQYF. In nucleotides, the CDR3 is TGTGCCAGCAGTGAATTGGACGATCAAGAGACCCAGTACTTC. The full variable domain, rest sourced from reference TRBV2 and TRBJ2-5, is EPEVTQTPSHQVTQMGQEVILRCVPISNHLYFYWYRQILGQKVEFLVSFYNNEISEKSEIFDDQFSVERPDGSNFTLKIRSTKLEDSAMYFCASSELDDQETQYFGPGTRLLVL.

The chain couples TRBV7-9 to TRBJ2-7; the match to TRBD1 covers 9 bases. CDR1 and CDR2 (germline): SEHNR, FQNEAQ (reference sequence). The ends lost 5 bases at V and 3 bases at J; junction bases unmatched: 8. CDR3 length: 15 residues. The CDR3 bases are TGTGCCAGCAGCCCAAAGGACAGGGGAATCTACGAGCAGTACTTC. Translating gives CASSPKDRGIYEQYF.

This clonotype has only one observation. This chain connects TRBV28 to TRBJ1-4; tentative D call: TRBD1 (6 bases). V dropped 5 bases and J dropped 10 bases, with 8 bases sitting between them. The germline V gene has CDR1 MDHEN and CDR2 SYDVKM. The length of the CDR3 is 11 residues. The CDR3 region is CASSLGAKLFF. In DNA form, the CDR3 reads TGTGCCAGCAGTCTGGGGGCAAAACTGTTTTTT.

The CDR3 reads CASSAALGVGIYNEQFF. The CDR3 nucleotides read TGTGCCAGCAGCGCGGCTCTCGGGGTGGGAATCTACAATGAGCAGTTCTTC. V usage is TRBV9 and J usage is TRBJ2-1; D might be TRBD2 (5 bases). CDR1 and CDR2 from the germline V gene are SGDLS and YYNGEE. V lost 3 bases and J lost 3, with 19 bases in between. This CDR3 comprises 17 residues. The full variable domain, its missing parts supplied by reference TRBV9 and TRBJ2-1, is DSGVTQTPKHLITATGQRVTLRCSPRSGDLSVYWYQQSLDQGLQFLIQYYNGEERAKGNILERFSAQQFPDLHSELNLSSLELGDSALYFCASSAALGVGIYNEQFFGPGTRLTVL.

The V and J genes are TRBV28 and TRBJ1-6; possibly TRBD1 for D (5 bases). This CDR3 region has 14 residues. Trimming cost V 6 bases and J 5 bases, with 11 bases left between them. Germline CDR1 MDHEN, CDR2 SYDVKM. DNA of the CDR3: TGTGCCAGCAGGACCGGGGCCAATAATTCACCCCTCCACTTT. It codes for CASRTGANNSPLHF.

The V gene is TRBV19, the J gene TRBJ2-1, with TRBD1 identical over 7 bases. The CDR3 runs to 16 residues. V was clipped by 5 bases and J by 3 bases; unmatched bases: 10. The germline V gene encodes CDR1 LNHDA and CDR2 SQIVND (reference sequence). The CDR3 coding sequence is TGTGCCAGTAGTGGAGTCCGGGACAGATTCTACAATGAGCAGTTCTTC. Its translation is CASSGVRDRFYNEQFF. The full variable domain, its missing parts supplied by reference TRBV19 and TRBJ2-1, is DGGITQSPKYLFRKEGQNVTLSCEQNLNHDAMYWYRQDPGQGLRLIYYSQIVNDFQKGDIAEGYSVSREKKESFPLTVTSAQKNPTAFYLCASSGVRDRFYNEQFFGPGTRLTVL.

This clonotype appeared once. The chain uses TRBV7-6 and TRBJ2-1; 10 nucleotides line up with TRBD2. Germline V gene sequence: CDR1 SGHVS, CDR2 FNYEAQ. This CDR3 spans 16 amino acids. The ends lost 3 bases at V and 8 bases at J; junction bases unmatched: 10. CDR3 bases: TGTGCCAGCAGCTTCCAGGCCGGGACTAGCGATTATGAGCAGTTCTTC. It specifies CASSFQAGTSDYEQFF.

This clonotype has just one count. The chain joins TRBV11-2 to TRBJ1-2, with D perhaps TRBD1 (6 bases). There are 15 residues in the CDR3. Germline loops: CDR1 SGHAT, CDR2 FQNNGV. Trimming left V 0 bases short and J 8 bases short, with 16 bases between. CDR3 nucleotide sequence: TGTGCCAGCAGCTTAGATTTGGGGGGGGCGTCCGGCTACACCTTC. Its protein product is CASSLDLGGASGYTF.

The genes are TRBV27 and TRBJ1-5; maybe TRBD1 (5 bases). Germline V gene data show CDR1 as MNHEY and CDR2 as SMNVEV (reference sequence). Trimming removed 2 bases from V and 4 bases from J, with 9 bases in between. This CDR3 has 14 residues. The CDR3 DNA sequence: TGTGCCAGCAGTTTAGCAGGGACGAATCAGCCCCAGCATTTT. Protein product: CASSLAGTNQPQHF.

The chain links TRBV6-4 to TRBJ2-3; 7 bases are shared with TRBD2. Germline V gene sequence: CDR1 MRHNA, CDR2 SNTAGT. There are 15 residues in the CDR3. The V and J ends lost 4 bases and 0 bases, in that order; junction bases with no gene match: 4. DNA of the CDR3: TGTGCCAGCAGTGTGAGCGGGGAAAGCACAGATACGCAGTATTTT. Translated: CASSVSGESTDTQYF.

The DNA for the CDR3 is TGTGCCAGCAGTAAACTAGCGGGGGTTTGGTTCTTC. It encodes CASSKLAGVWFF. The chain uses TRBV12-3 or TRBV12-4 and TRBJ2-1; 11 bases are shared with TRBD2. The CDR3 is 12 residues long. Trimming removed 5 bases from V and 15 bases from J; junction bases left unmatched: 6.

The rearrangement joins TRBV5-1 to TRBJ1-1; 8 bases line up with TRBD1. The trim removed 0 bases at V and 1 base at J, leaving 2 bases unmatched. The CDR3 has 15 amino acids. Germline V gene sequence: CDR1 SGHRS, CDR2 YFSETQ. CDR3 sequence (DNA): TGCGCCAGCAGCTTGGTTACAGGGGGGAACACTGAAGCTTTCTTT. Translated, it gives CASSLVTGGNTEAFF.

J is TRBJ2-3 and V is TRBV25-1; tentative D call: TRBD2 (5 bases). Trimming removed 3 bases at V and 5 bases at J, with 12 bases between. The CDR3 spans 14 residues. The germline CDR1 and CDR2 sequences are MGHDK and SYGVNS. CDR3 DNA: TGTGCCAGCAGTGATGGGGAGCTGGGAGATACGCAGTATTTT. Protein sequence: CASSDGELGDTQYF.

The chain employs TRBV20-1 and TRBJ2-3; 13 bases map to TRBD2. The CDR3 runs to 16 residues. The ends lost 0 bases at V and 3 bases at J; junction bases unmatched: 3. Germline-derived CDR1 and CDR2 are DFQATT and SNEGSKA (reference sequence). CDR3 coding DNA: TGCAGTGCTAGAGAGGGGACTAGCGGGATGACAGATACGCAGTATTTT. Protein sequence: CSAREGTSGMTDTQYF.

CDR3: CASSQAGANTGELFF. The CDR3 DNA sequence: TGTGCCAGCAGCCAAGCGGGGGCGAACACCGGGGAGCTGTTTTTT. The chain joins TRBV9 to TRBJ2-2, with 8 positions matching TRBD2. The CDR3 totals 15 residues. The germline V gene has CDR1 SGDLS and CDR2 YYNGEE. Trimming cost V 4 bases and J 0 bases; bases outside gene matches: 2.

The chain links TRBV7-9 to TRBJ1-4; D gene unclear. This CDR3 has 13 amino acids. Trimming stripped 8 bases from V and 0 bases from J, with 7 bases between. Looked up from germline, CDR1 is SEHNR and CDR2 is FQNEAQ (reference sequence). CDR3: CASSRPTNEKLFF. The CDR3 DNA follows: TGTGCCAGCTCTCGCCCAACTAATGAAAAACTGTTTTTT. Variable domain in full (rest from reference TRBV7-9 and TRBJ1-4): DTGVSQNPRHKITKRGQNVTFRCDPISEHNRLYWYRQTLGQGPEFLTYFQNEAQLEKSRLLSDRFSAERPKGSFSTLEIQRTEQGDSAMYLCASSRPTNEKLFFGSGTQLSVL.

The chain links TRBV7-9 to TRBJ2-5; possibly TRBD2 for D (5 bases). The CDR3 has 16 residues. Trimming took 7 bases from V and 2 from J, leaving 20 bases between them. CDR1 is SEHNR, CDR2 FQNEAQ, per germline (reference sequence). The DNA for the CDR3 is TGTGCCAGCACTCCTACCGGTGAGGGATTGCAAGAGACCCAGTACTTC. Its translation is CASTPTGEGLQETQYF.

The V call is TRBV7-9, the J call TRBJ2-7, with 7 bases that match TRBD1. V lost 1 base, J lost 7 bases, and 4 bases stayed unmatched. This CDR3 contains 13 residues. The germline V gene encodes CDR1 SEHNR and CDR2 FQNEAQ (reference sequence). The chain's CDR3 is CASSLDRGWEQYF. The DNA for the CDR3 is TGTGCCAGCAGCTTAGACAGGGGTTGGGAGCAGTACTTC.

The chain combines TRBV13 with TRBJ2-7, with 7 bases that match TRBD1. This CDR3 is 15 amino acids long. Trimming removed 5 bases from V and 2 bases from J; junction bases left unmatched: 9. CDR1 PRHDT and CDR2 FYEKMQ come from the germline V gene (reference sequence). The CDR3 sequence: CASSPRTGAPYEQYF. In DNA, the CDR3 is TGTGCCAGCAGCCCCCGGACAGGTGCCCCCTACGAGCAGTACTTC.

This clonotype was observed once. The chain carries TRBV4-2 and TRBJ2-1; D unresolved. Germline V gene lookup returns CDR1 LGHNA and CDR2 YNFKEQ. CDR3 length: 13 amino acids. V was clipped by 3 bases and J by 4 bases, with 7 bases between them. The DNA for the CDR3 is TGTGCCAGCAGCCAGGCCACTTACAATGAGCAGTTCTTC. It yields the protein CASSQATYNEQFF.